This is a list of T cell receptor beta chains from one sample in a study of blood T cell repertoires in COVID-19. The method was immunoSEQ multiplex PCR; TCRdb's version includes in-frame clones alone and lacks a portion of them. The table includes roughly 220,000 clones, 81% detected once. Material: peripheral blood. The receptors were sampled from a woman older than 75 with COVID-19, enrolled during active disease. CDR3s include the opening cysteine and the closing phenylalanine or tryptophan. A D gene is named only where the DNA matches it firmly. Clone size is stated in some rows and not others, as once, few, many or a class when expanded.

cdr3_length	clone_size	v_call	j_call	d_call	cdr3_nt	cdr3_aa
15	.	TRBV28	TRBJ2-3	TRBD1	TGTGCCAGCAGTTTGGGGGACAGGGGGCGAAATACGCAGTATTTT	CASSLGDRGRNTQYF
15	.	TRBV30	TRBJ1-2	TRBD1	TGTGCCTGGAGTACGCGACAGGGGGCCCTGGTGGCTCTGACCTTC	CAWSTRQGALVALTF
15	.	TRBV7-2	TRBJ1-1	.	TGTGCCAGCAGCCACAAAGACAGACGGAGCACTGAAGCTTTCTTT	CASSHKDRRSTEAFF
14	.	TRBV6-5	TRBJ1-2	TRBD1	TGTGCCAGCAGTTTCGACAGGGGCTTCTATGGCTACACCTTC	CASSFDRGFYGYTF
14	.	TRBV9	TRBJ2-2	.	TGTGCCAGCAGCGTACGACTGAACACCGGGGAGCTGTTTTTT	CASSVRLNTGELFF
15	.	TRBV18	TRBJ1-4	TRBD1	TGTGCCAGCTCCCAGGGGACAGGCCGTAATGAAAAACTGTTTTTT	CASSQGTGRNEKLFF
14	.	TRBV5-1	TRBJ1-1	.	TGCGCCAGCAGCTTGGCCACAGGTTACACTGAAGCTTTCTTT	CASSLATGYTEAFF
13	few	TRBV27	TRBJ1-1	TRBD1	TGTGCCAGCAGTAAGCACAGGGGTACTGAAGCTTTCTTT	CASSKHRGTEAFF
15	.	TRBV2	TRBJ1-1	TRBD1	TGTGCCAGCAGTCGTGACAGGGGAACTAACACTGAAGCTTTCTTT	CASSRDRGTNTEAFF
15	.	TRBV3-1/TRBV3-2	TRBJ1-5	TRBD1	TGTGCCAGCAGCCCCGGGACAGCGAGCAATCAGCCCCAGCATTTT	CASSPGTASNQPQHF
13	once	TRBV7-7	TRBJ1-5	.	TGTGCTAGCAGCTTAAATGAGGATCAGCCCCAGCATTTT	CASSLNEDQPQHF
17	.	TRBV2	TRBJ2-2	.	TGTGCCAGCAGTCGCTCTAGAGAGCTAACACGTACCGGGGAGCTGTTTTTT	CASSRSRELTRTGELFF
14	.	TRBV19	TRBJ1-4	.	TGTGCCAGTAGTAGCAGGGGACGTCGCGAAAAACTGTTTTTT	CASSSRGRREKLFF
15	.	TRBV13	TRBJ1-1	.	TGTGCCAGCAGCTTAGATACCCGGGGGAACACTGAAGCTTTCTTT	CASSLDTRGNTEAFF
13	.	TRBV6-2/TRBV6-3	TRBJ1-1	TRBD1	TGTGCCAGCAGCCGTCAGGGGGCCCCTGAAGCTTTCTTT	CASSRQGAPEAFF
15	.	TRBV5-5	TRBJ2-1	TRBD2	TGTGCCAGCAGGGGAGGGGTCCCCCTTTACAATGAGCAGTTCTTC	CASRGGVPLYNEQFF
14	.	TRBV6-5	TRBJ2-7	TRBD1	TGTGCCAGCAGTAACAGGGGGCTAGGATACGAGCAGTACTTC	CASSNRGLGYEQYF
14	.	TRBV18	TRBJ2-7	TRBD1	TGTGCCAGCTCAACGGGACAGGGACTATACGAGCAGTACTTC	CASSTGQGLYEQYF
12	.	TRBV30	TRBJ2-1	.	TGTGCCTGGAGTGTAACGGGAGATGAGCAGTTCTTC	CAWSVTGDEQFF
13	.	TRBV29-1	TRBJ2-7	.	TGCAGCGTTGCTGGGAGAGGCGGATACGAGCAGTACTTC	CSVAGRGGYEQYF
16	.	TRBV3-1/TRBV3-2	TRBJ2-7	TRBD2	TGTGCCAGCAGCCAAAAGGGTGCAGCGGGGGGGATAAGTCGGTACTTC	CASSQKGAAGGISRYF
12	.	TRBV30	TRBJ1-5	.	TGTGCCTACAGGTGGGGTTCGCAGCCCCAGCATTTT	CAYRWGSQPQHF
14	.	TRBV19	TRBJ1-2	TRBD1	TGTGCCAGTAGGGAGAGGGGGCGAAACGATGGCTACACCTTC	CASRERGRNDGYTF
14	.	TRBV11-3	TRBJ2-5	.	TGTGCCAGCAGCGCCCTGGGGCTCCAAGAGACCCAGTACTTC	CASSALGLQETQYF
14	.	TRBV5-1	TRBJ2-4	TRBD2	TGCGCCAGCAGCTTAGGGACTAGGGCAAACATTCAGTACTTC	CASSLGTRANIQYF
13	.	TRBV2	TRBJ1-2	.	TGTGCCAGCATAACAGGGTTTGACTATGGCTACACCTTC	CASITGFDYGYTF
13	many	TRBV3-1/TRBV3-2	TRBJ2-5	.	TGTGCCAGCAGCCAGCTTAGCAAAGAGACCCAGTACTTC	CASSQLSKETQYF
14	few	TRBV28	TRBJ2-7	TRBD2	TGTGCCAGCAGGTTACTAGCGACCTCCTACGAGCAGTACTTC	CASRLLATSYEQYF
15	.	TRBV2	TRBJ1-1	TRBD1	TGTGCCAGCAGAGAGATAGGGGGCCCGATTGCTGAAGCTTTCTTT	CASREIGGPIAEAFF
14	.	TRBV3-1/TRBV3-2	TRBJ2-7	.	TGTGCCAGCAGCCTTGCAGGGGTCACCTACGAGCAGTACTTC	CASSLAGVTYEQYF
17	.	TRBV19	TRBJ2-1	TRBD2	TGTGCCAGTAGCTCCCGTGGTAGAGCGGGAGTACCCAATGAGCAGTTCTTC	CASSSRGRAGVPNEQFF
15	few	TRBV27	TRBJ1-2	.	TGTGCCAGCAGTTTTAGGGATCGAGGGGGCTATGGCTACACCTTC	CASSFRDRGGYGYTF
16	once	TRBV5-1	TRBJ2-1	.	TGCGCCAGCAGCTCCGGTAGCAGGGGCCCCTACAATGAGCAGTTCTTC	CASSSGSRGPYNEQFF
15	.	TRBV30	TRBJ1-5	TRBD1	TGTGCCTGGAGTGGGGGACAGGGTAGGGGACAGCCCCAGCATTTT	CAWSGGQGRGQPQHF
15	once	TRBV6-5	TRBJ2-2	TRBD1	TGTGCCAGCAGCCAACAGGGGGCGAGGGCCGGGGAGCTGTTTTTT	CASSQQGARAGELFF
16	.	TRBV4-3	TRBJ1-5	.	TGCGCCAGCAGCCAAGACCATACAGGGTACGAACAGCCCCAGCATTTT	CASSQDHTGYEQPQHF
14	.	TRBV27	TRBJ2-2	.	TGTGCCAGCAGTTCGTCGGGTTACACCGGGGAGCTGTTTTTT	CASSSSGYTGELFF
13	.	TRBV18	TRBJ2-7	TRBD1	TGTGCCAGCTCAGACAGGGGTTTGGGCGAGCAGTACTTC	CASSDRGLGEQYF
16	.	TRBV13	TRBJ1-5	TRBD1	TGTGCCAGCAGCTTTGGGACAGGGGGATGGAATCAGCCCCAGCATTTT	CASSFGTGGWNQPQHF
15	few	TRBV6-2/TRBV6-3	TRBJ1-5	.	TGTGCCAGCAGTGGCGGGGGCTTGGGCAATCAGCCCCAGCATTTT	CASSGGGLGNQPQHF
13	.	TRBV5-5	TRBJ1-1	.	TGTGCCAGCAGCCCGCGGGGAGACACTGAAGCTTTCTTT	CASSPRGDTEAFF
16	.	TRBV29-1	TRBJ1-4	TRBD1	TGCAGCGCCAAAGGACAGGGGGCGCTGGAAAATGAAAAACTGTTTTTT	CSAKGQGALENEKLFF
14	.	TRBV18	TRBJ2-1	.	TGTGCCATCCAAAAGGACAGCTCCTACAATGAGCAGTTCTTC	CAIQKDSSYNEQFF
13	.	TRBV6-6	TRBJ2-3	.	TGTGCCAGCAGTAGCGGAAACACAGATACGCAGTATTTT	CASSSGNTDTQYF
14	.	TRBV6-5	TRBJ2-3	.	TGTGCCAGCAGTTACGAGTCAAACACAGATACGCAGTATTTT	CASSYESNTDTQYF
15	.	TRBV7-2	TRBJ1-6	.	TGTGCCAGCAGCCCACAGGAGCTTTATAATTCACCCCTCCACTTT	CASSPQELYNSPLHF
16	once	TRBV4-2	TRBJ2-1	TRBD2	TGTGCCAGCAGCCAAAGGACTAGCGGAGGGCACAATGAGCAGTTCTTC	CASSQRTSGGHNEQFF
16	.	TRBV27	TRBJ2-1	TRBD2	TGTGCCAGCAGTTTATCGAGCCTAGCGGAATACAATGAGCAGTTCTTC	CASSLSSLAEYNEQFF
13	.	TRBV4-1	TRBJ2-1	TRBD2	TGCGCCAGCAGTCTTAGCGGGGGGGCTGAGCAGTTCTTC	CASSLSGGAEQFF
14	.	TRBV3-1/TRBV3-2	TRBJ2-5	.	TGTGCCAGCAGCCAACCCCCGGGGGAAGAGACCCAGTACTTC	CASSQPPGEETQYF
16	.	TRBV7-2	TRBJ1-2	TRBD1	TGTGCCAGCAGCGTCTCACCGGGACAGGGAACAGGGGGCTACACCTTC	CASSVSPGQGTGGYTF
13	.	TRBV18	TRBJ2-2	.	TGTGCCAGCTCACCGGTGGAGGGCGGGGAGCTGTTTTTT	CASSPVEGGELFF
13	.	TRBV7-9	TRBJ2-1	TRBD1	TGTGCCAGTAAGGGGGCAACCTACAATGAGCAGTTCTTC	CASKGATYNEQFF
14	.	TRBV7-2	TRBJ1-2	TRBD1	TGTGCCAGCAGCCCCAGACAGGGGTCTTATGGCTACACCTTC	CASSPRQGSYGYTF
15	.	TRBV7-3	TRBJ2-1	TRBD2	TGTGCCAGCAGCTTAACTGGACTAGCGGGAGAGGTAAAGTTCTTC	CASSLTGLAGEVKFF
13	.	TRBV5-1	TRBJ1-1	.	TGCGCCAGCAGCTTGGGGGGAGGGACTGAAGCTTTCTTT	CASSLGGGTEAFF
12	few	TRBV12-3/TRBV12-4	TRBJ1-5	.	TGTGCCAGCAGTTTTTGGAGTCAGCCCCAGCATTTT	CASSFWSQPQHF
11	.	TRBV18	TRBJ1-3	.	TGTGCCAGCTCTCCGGTAGACACCATATATTTT	CASSPVDTIYF
15	.	TRBV15	TRBJ1-4	.	TGTGCCACCAGCGACGCGACGGCAGGGCCTGAAAAACTGTTTTTT	CATSDATAGPEKLFF
13	.	TRBV12-3/TRBV12-4	TRBJ1-1	.	TGTGCCAGCAGGACGGATCGGGGGTCTGAAGCTTTCTTT	CASRTDRGSEAFF